This note documents a single TCR beta chain sequence. What it binds is not known. Primers included in the PCR were 60 Vbeta and 13 Jbeta primers. TCRdb keeps only in-frame clones here, not all; method: immunoSEQ multiplex PCR. This sample carries 140,000 to 150,000 clones, roughly two thirds of them seen once, and the ten largest clones take around 1.8%. This sample was taken from a study of cytomegalovirus exposure and HLA in healthy donors. Whole-study results and caveats: The study recorded some 160 TCR beta chains that were cytomegalovirus-associated. Solely CMV serostatus was available to characterize immune exposure.

CDR1 and CDR2 (germline): SQVTM, ANQGSEA. V gave up 4 bases and J gave up 0 bases, with 13 bases separating them. This CDR3 is built from 14 residues. Sequenced material: PBMCs. This sequence joins TRBV29-1 and TRBJ2-7, with TRBD2 as a possible D gene (5 bases). This TCR was sampled from a male donor in good health and CMV-seronegative. CDR3 bases: TGCAGCGTTGTGTGGACTGACTTCTCCTACGAGCAGTACTTC. It yields the protein CSVVWTDFSYEQYF.